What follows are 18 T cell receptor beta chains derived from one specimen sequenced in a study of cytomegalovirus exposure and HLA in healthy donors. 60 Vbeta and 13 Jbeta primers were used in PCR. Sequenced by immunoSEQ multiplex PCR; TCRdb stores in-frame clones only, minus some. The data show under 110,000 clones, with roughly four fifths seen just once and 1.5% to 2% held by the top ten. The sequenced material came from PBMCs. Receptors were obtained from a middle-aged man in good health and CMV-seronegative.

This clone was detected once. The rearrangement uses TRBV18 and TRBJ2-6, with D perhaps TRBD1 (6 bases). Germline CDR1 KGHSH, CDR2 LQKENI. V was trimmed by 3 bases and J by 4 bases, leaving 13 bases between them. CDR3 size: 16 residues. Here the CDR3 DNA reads TGTGCCAGCTCACCTCTGGGGGCCCCGGGGGCCAACGTCCTGACTTTC. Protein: CASSPLGAPGANVLTF.

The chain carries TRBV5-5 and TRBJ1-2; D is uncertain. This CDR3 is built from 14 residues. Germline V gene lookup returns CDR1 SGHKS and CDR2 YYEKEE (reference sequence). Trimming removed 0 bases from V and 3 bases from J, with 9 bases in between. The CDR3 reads CASSLGQAYYGYTF. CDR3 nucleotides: TGTGCCAGCAGCTTGGGGCAGGCTTACTATGGCTACACCTTC.

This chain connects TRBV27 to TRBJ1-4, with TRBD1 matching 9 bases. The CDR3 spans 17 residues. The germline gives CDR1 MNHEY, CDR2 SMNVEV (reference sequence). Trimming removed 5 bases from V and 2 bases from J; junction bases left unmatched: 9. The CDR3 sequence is CASSPGQGRGTNEKLFF. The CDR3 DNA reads TGTGCCAGCAGTCCGGGACAGGGAAGAGGGACTAATGAAAAACTGTTTTTT.

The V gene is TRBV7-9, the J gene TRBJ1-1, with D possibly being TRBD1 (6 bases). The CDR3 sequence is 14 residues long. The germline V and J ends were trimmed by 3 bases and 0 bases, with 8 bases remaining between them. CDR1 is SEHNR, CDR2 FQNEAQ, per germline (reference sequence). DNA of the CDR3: TGTGCCAGCAGCTTGACAGGAGTGAACACTGAAGCTTTCTTT. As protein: CASSLTGVNTEAFF.

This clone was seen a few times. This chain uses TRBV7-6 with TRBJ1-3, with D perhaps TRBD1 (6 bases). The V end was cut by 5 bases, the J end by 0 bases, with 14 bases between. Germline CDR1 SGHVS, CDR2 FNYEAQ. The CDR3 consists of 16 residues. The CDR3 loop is CASSPGDRLSGNTIYF. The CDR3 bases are TGTGCCAGCAGCCCAGGGGACCGACTCTCTGGAAACACCATATATTTT.

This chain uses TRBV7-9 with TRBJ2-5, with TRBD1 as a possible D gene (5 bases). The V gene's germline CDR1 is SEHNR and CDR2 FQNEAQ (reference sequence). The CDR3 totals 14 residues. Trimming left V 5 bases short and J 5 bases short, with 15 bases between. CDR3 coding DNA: TGTGCCAGCAGCACGACGTTGGGGCACGAGACCCAGTACTTC. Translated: CASSTTLGHETQYF. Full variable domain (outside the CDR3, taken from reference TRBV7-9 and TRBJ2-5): DTGVSQNPRHKITKRGQNVTFRCDPISEHNRLYWYRQTLGQGPEFLTYFQNEAQLEKSRLLSDRFSAERPKGSFSTLEIQRTEQGDSAMYLCASSTTLGHETQYFGPGTRLLVL.

In DNA, the CDR3 is TGTGCCAGCAGTTATCGGGACAGGGGGCTGGTGCAGTATTTT. This sequence encodes CASSYRDRGLVQYF. This chain links TRBV6-5 with TRBJ2-3; 12 nucleotides line up with TRBD1. From germline, CDR1 is MNHEY and CDR2 SVGAGI. Trimming removed 3 bases from V and 11 bases from J; junction bases left unmatched: 6. The CDR3 is made up of 14 amino acids.

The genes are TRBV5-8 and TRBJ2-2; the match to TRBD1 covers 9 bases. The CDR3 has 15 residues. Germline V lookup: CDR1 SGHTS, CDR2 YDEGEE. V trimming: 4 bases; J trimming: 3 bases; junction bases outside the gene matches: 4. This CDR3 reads CASSRGQGHTGELFF. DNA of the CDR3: TGTGCCAGCAGCCGAGGACAGGGGCACACCGGGGAGCTGTTTTTT.

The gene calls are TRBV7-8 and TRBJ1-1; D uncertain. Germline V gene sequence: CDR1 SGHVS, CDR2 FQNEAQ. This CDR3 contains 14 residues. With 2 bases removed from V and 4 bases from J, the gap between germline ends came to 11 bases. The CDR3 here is CASSLSGLGTEAFF. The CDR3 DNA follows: TGTGCCAGCAGCTTATCAGGCCTGGGCACTGAAGCTTTCTTT.

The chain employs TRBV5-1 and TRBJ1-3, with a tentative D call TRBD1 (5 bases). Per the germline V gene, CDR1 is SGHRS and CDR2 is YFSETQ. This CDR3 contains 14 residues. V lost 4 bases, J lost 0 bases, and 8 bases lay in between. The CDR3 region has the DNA TGCGCCAGCAGCCCGGGGGGCTCTGGAAACACCATATATTTT. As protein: CASSPGGSGNTIYF.

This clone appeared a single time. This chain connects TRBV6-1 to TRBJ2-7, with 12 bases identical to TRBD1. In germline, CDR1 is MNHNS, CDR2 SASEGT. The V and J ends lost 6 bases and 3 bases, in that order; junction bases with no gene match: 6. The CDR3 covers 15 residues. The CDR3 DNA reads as TGTGCCAGCAGCCCCGGGACAGGGGGCTACTACGAGCAGTACGTC. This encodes CASSPGTGGYYEQYV.

CDR3 sequence: CASSPGGGVTYNEQFF. For the CDR3, the DNA is TGTGCCAGCAGCCCAGGTGGAGGGGTAACCTACAATGAGCAGTTCTTC. The chain is built from TRBV7-9 and TRBJ2-1; maybe TRBD2 (6 bases). Trimming cost V 5 bases and J 2 bases, with 16 bases left between them. Germline-derived CDR1 and CDR2 are SEHNR and FQNEAQ (reference sequence). CDR3 length: 16 amino acids.

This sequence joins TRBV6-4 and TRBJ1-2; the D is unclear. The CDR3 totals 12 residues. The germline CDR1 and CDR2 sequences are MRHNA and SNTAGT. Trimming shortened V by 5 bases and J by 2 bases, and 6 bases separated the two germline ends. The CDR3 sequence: CASSSGNYGYTF. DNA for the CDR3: TGTGCCAGCAGTAGCGGGAACTATGGCTACACCTTC.

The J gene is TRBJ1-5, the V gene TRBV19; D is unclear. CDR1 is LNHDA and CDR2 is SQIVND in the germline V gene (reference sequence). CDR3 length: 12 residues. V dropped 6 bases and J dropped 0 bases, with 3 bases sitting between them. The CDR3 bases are TGTGCCAGTAGCATTAGCAATCAGCCCCAGCATTTT. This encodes CASSISNQPQHF. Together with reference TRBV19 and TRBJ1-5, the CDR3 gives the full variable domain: DGGITQSPKYLFRKEGQNVTLSCEQNLNHDAMYWYRQDPGQGLRLIYYSQIVNDFQKGDIAEGYSVSREKKESFPLTVTSAQKNPTAFYLCASSISNQPQHFGDGTRLSIL.

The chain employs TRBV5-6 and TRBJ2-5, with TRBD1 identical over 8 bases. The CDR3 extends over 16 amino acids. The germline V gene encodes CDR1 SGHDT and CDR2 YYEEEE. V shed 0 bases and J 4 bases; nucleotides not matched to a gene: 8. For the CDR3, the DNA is TGTGCCAGCAGCTTGGTGGACAGGGAGACATTAGAGACCCAGTACTTC. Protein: CASSLVDRETLETQYF.

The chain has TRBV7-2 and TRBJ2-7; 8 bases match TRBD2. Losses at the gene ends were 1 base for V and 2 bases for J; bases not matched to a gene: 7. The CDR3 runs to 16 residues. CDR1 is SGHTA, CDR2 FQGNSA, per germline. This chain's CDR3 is CASSLVFSGETYEQYF. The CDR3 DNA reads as TGTGCCAGCAGCTTAGTTTTTAGCGGGGAAACCTACGAGCAGTACTTC.

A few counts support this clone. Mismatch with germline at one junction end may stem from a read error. CDR3: CSSSLDKYTEAFF. The CDR3 DNA is TGTTCCAGCAGCTTAGACAAATACACTGAAGCTTTCTTT. The chain links TRBV7-9 to TRBJ1-1; D is ambiguous. Germline CDR1 SEHNR, CDR2 FQNEAQ (reference sequence). This CDR3 has 13 residues.

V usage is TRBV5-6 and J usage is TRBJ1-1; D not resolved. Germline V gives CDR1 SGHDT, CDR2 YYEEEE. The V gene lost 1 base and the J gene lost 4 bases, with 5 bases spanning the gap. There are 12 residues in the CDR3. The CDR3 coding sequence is TGTGCCAGCAGCTTGAGCACCACTGAAGCTTTCTTT. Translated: CASSLSTTEAFF.